This T cell receptor (beta chain) was documented in a study of OX40 agonist ivuxolimab in advanced cancers. The V segment lost 7 bases and the J segment 6 bases; nucleotides outside the gene matches: 15. The CDR3 extends over 17 amino acids. Germline V CDR1 and CDR2: LNHDA, SQIVND (reference sequence). Measured with immunoSEQ multiplex PCR; TCRdb has only the in-frame clones, and not every one. The table lists over 45,000 clones, about 83% of them singletons, with about 1.2% in the top ten. The TCR sequence derives from an adult with an advanced solid tumor such as melanoma, head and neck, liver or kidney cancer. The chain has TRBV19 and TRBJ2-1; 10 nucleotides match TRBD2. The material was CD4+ or CD8+ T cells sorted from blood, obtained in a trial of the OX40 agonist ivuxolimab. The CDR3 here is CASNNAQLAGSLNEQFF. In nucleotides, the CDR3 is TGTGCCAGTAATAACGCTCAACTAGCGGGGAGTCTCAATGAGCAGTTCTTC.